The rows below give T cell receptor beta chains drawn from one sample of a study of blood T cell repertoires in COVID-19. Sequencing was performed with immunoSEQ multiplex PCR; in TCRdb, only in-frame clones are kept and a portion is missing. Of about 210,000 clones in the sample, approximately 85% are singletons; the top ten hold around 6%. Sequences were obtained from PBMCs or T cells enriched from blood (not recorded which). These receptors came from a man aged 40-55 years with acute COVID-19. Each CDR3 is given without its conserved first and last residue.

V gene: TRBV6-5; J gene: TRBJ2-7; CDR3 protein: ASTKGAGRDEQY
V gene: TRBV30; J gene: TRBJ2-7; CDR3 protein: AWSAMRDQY
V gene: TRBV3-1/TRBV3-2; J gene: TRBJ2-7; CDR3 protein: ASSQGAGGPYEQY
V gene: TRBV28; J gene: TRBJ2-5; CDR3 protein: ASSTPGQKETQY
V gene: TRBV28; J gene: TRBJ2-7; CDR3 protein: ASNTPGQGADEQY
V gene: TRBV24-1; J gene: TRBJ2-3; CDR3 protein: ATSDFTLGASTDTQY
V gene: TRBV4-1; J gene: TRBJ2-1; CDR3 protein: ASSQNSNEQF
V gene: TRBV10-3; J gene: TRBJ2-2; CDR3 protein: AISETGLNTGELF
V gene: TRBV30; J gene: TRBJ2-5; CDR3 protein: AWSRSVPQY
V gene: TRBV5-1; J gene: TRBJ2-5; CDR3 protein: ASSLVAGTAETQY
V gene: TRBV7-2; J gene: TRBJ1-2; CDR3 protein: ASSFPDRSGYT
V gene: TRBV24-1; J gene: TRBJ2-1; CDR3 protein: ATSDLDRENEQF
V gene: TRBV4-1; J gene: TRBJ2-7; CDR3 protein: ASSQEDRGYEQY
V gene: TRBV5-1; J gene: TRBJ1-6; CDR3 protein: ASSLGQGDSPLH
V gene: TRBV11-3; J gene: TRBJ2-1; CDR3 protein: ASSYSGTYNEQF
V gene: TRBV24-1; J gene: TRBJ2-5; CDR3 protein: ATSDPLGGVETQY
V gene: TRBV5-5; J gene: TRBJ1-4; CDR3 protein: ASSLSIWTVGNEKLF
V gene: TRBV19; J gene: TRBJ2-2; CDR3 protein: ASRSSGSSGNTGELF
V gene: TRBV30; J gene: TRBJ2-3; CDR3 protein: AWSMASTDTQY
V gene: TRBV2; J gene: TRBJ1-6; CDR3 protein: ASRSEGQGHSPLH